This record covers a single T cell receptor (beta chain). This record belongs to a study of blood T cell repertoires in COVID-19. CDR1 MNHEY and CDR2 SVGEGT come from the germline V gene. CDR3 length equals 14 residues. Trimming shortened V by 2 bases and J by 5 bases, and 9 bases separated the two germline ends. The table came from immunoSEQ multiplex PCR; TCRdb's copy has only in-frame clones and leaves some out. The sample includes some 150,000 clones, around 78% of them seen just once. Cohort 3 recovered donors had two negative PCRs, clearance, or symptom resolution. The V call is TRBV6-2 or TRBV6-3, the J call TRBJ2-2; unclear D gene. Sequencing was carried out using PBMCs or T cells enriched from blood (not recorded which). This receptor was obtained from a woman in her forties or fifties who had recovered from COVID-19. In nucleotides, the CDR3 is TGTGCCAGCAGTTACCCCATCGAGACCGGGGAGCTGTTTTTT. The encoded protein is CASSYPIETGELFF.